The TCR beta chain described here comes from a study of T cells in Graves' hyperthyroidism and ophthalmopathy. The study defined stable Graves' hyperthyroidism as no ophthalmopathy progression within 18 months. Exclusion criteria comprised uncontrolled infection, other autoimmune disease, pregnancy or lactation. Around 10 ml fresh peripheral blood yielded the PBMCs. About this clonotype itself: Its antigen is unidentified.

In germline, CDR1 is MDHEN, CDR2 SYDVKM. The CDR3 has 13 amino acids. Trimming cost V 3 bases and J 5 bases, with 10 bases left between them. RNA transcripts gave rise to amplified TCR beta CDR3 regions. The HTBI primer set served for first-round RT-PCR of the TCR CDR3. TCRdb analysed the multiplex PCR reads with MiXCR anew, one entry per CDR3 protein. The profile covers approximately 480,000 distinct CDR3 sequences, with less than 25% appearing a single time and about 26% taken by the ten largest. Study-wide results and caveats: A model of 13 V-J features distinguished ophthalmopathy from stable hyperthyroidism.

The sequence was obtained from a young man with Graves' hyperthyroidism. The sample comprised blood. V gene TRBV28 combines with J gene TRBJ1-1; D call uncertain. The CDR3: CASSFRVGTEAFF. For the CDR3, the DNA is TGTGCCAGCAGTTTTCGGGTAGGGACTGAAGCTTTCTTT.